This is a list of T cell receptor beta chains from one sample in a study of blood T cell repertoires in COVID-19. The data were produced by immunoSEQ multiplex PCR, yet TCRdb's version contains in-frame clones alone and is incomplete. The table shows about 310,000 clones, with more than 70% occurring only once. Sequenced sample: peripheral blood. These receptors came from a woman in her forties or fifties who had recovered from COVID-19. CDR3s include the opening cysteine and the closing phenylalanine or tryptophan. The D gene is left open where the match is weak. Clone size is stated in some rows and not others, as once, few, many or a class when expanded.

. | TRBJ1-1 | . | 14 | TRBV11-2 | CASSSSDRNTEAFF | TGTGCCAGCAGCTCGTCCGACAGGAACACTGAAGCTTTCTTT
. | TRBJ2-1 | TRBD1 | 13 | TRBV6-5 | CAARVTGGNEQFF | TGTGCCGCCAGAGTCACAGGGGGCAATGAGCAGTTCTTC
. | TRBJ1-1 | TRBD1 | 14 | TRBV30 | CAQKRQGLNTEAFF | TGTGCCCAAAAACGACAGGGCCTGAACACTGAAGCTTTCTTT
. | TRBJ2-1 | TRBD2 | 16 | TRBV27 | CASSPPFERERDEQFF | TGTGCCAGCAGCCCACCCTTTGAGCGGGAGAGGGATGAGCAGTTCTTC
once | TRBJ2-1 | . | 12 | TRBV5-5 | CASSFLQAEQFF | TGTGCCAGCAGCTTCTTACAGGCCGAGCAGTTCTTC
. | TRBJ2-5 | . | 14 | TRBV5-1 | CASSYGQPQETQYF | TGCGCCAGCAGCTACGGACAACCACAAGAGACCCAGTACTTC
. | TRBJ2-5 | TRBD1 | 16 | TRBV5-4 | CASSLGTGGTWETQYF | TGTGCCAGCAGCTTGGGGACAGGGGGAACCTGGGAGACCCAGTACTTC
few | TRBJ2-7 | TRBD1 | 14 | TRBV28 | CASQPPGTASEQYF | TGTGCCAGCCAACCTCCCGGGACAGCCTCCGAGCAGTACTTC
. | TRBJ1-5 | . | 13 | TRBV28 | CASRRTGNQPQHF | TGTGCCAGCAGACGGACAGGCAATCAGCCCCAGCATTTT
. | TRBJ2-5 | . | 15 | TRBV25-1 | CASSEPRGGQETQYF | TGTGCCAGCAGTGAACCGAGGGGGGGTCAAGAGACCCAGTACTTC
. | TRBJ2-7 | . | 16 | TRBV7-2 | CASSPTLQTGAYEQYF | TGTGCCAGCAGCCCAACACTACAGACAGGCGCCTACGAGCAGTACTTC
. | TRBJ2-7 | TRBD2 | 18 | TRBV5-1 | CASSLGLAGGPIYYEQYF | TGCGCCAGCAGCTTGGGACTAGCGGGAGGGCCGATATACTACGAGCAGTACTTC
. | TRBJ2-4 | TRBD2 | 18 | TRBV28 | CASSFSSGRPLAKNIQYF | TGTGCCAGCAGTTTCTCTAGCGGGAGGCCGCTAGCCAAAAACATTCAGTACTTC
. | TRBJ2-2 | TRBD2 | 15 | TRBV7-2 | CASSPRTSGTGELFF | TGTGCCAGCAGCCCGAGGACTAGCGGTACCGGGGAGCTGTTTTTT
. | TRBJ2-1 | TRBD2 | 15 | TRBV7-3 | CASSLLAGVINEQFF | TGTGCCAGCAGCTTGTTAGCGGGAGTAATCAATGAGCAGTTCTTC
. | TRBJ1-1 | . | 14 | TRBV28 | CASRKQQLNTEAFF | TGTGCCAGCAGAAAACAGCAACTGAACACTGAAGCTTTCTTT
. | TRBJ1-5 | TRBD1 | 14 | TRBV2 | CASNTRGQGQPQHF | TGTGCCAGCAATACGAGAGGACAGGGTCAGCCCCAGCATTTT
. | TRBJ2-4 | TRBD2 | 16 | TRBV5-4 | CASSLNSGSAKNIQYF | TGTGCCAGCAGCTTGAACAGCGGGAGTGCCAAAAACATTCAGTACTTC
. | TRBJ2-1 | TRBD2 | 16 | TRBV27 | CASSRKTSAPYNEQFF | TGTGCCAGCAGTAGGAAGACTAGCGCCCCTTACAATGAGCAGTTCTTC